This T cell receptor beta chain was captured in a study of blood T cells in healthy people across ages. Study-level results: Naive T cell percentage and TCR beta diversity correlated strongly.

This CDR3 has 14 residues. The junction had 8 bases not matched to a gene; V was cut back by 7 bases and J by 3 bases. CDR1 and CDR2 (germline): MNHEY, SVGEGT. Combining a sample-barcoded 5' primer with a J-beta primer mix, a second PCR ran for roughly 7 to 11 cycles. TCRdb reprocessed the 5' RACE reads via MiXCR and lists one record per CDR3 protein. The sample carries about 570,000 distinct CDR3 sequences, about 26% recorded once. This clonotype was seen a handful of times. Antigen: not known. These same records also appear under a second study, on T cells of mothers and their children.

The TCR was taken from a boy aged 2 to 10 in good health. The sample taken for sequencing was blood. The J gene is TRBJ2-7, the V gene TRBV6-2 or TRBV6-3; 8 bases agree with TRBD2. The CDR3: CASTGTGGDYEQYF. DNA for the CDR3: TGTGCCAGCACCGGTACGGGAGGGGACTACGAGCAGTACTTC.